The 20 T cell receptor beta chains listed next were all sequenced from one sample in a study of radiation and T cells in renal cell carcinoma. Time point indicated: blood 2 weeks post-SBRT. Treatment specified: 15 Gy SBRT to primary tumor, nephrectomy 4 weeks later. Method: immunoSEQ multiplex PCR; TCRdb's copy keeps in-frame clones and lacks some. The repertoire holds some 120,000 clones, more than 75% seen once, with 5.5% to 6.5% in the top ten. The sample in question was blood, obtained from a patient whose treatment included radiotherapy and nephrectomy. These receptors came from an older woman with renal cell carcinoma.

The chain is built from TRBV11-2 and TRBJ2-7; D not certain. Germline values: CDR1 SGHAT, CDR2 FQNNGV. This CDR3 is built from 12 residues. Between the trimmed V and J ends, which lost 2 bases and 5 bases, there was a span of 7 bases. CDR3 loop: CASSLQGNEQYF. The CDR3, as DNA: TGTGCCAGCAGCTTACAAGGAAACGAGCAGTACTTC. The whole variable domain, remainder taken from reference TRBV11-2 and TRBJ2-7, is EAGVAQSPRYKIIEKRQSVAFWCNPISGHATLYWYQQILGQGPKLLIQFQNNGVVDDSQLPKDRFSAERLKGVDSTLKIQPAKLEDSAVYLCASSLQGNEQYFGPGTRLTVT.

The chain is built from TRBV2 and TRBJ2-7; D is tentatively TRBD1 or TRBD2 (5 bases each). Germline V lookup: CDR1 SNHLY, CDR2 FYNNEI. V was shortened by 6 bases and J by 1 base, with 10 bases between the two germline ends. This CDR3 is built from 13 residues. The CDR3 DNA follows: TGTGCCAGCAGGAGGGACGGATCCTACGAGCAGTACTTC. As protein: CASRRDGSYEQYF. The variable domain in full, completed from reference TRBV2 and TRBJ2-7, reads EPEVTQTPSHQVTQMGQEVILRCVPISNHLYFYWYRQILGQKVEFLVSFYNNEISEKSEIFDDQFSVERPDGSNFTLKIRSTKLEDSAMYFCASRRDGSYEQYFGPGTRLTVT.

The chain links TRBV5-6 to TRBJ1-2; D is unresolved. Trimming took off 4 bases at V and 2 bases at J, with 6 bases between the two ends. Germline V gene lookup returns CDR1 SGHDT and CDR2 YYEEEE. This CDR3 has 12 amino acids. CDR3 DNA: TGTGCCAGCAGCCGAAGGAACTATGGCTACACCTTC. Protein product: CASSRRNYGYTF.

CDR3 coding DNA: TGTGCCAGCAGCCCCCGACTAGATCTTAATGAGCAGTTCTTC. Encoded protein: CASSPRLDLNEQFF. The rearrangement joins TRBV11-2 to TRBJ2-1, with D maybe TRBD2 (6 bases). V dropped 5 bases and J dropped 7 bases, with 15 bases sitting between them. Germline V gene lookup returns CDR1 SGHAT and CDR2 FQNNGV. CDR3 size: 14 residues. The complete variable domain, with remaining parts taken from reference TRBV11-2 and TRBJ2-1, reads EAGVAQSPRYKIIEKRQSVAFWCNPISGHATLYWYQQILGQGPKLLIQFQNNGVVDDSQLPKDRFSAERLKGVDSTLKIQPAKLEDSAVYLCASSPRLDLNEQFFGPGTRLTVL.

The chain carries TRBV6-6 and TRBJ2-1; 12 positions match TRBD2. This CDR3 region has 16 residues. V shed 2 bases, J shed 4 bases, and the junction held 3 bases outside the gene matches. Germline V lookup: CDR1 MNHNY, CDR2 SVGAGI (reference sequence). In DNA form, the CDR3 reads TGTGCCAGCAGTTACCAACTAGCGGGGGGTTACAATGAGCAGTTCTTC. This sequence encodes CASSYQLAGGYNEQFF.

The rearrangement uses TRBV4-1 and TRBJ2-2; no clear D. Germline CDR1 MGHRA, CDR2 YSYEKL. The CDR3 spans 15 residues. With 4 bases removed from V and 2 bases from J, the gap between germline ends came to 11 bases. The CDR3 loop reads CASSPQWPNTGELFF. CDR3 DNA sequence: TGCGCCAGCAGCCCTCAATGGCCTAACACCGGGGAGCTGTTTTTT.

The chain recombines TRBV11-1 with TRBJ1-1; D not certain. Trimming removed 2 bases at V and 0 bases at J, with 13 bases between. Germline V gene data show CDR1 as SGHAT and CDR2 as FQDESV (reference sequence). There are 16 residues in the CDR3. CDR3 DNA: TGTGCCAGCAGCTTAAGGCAGAGGTCGATGAACACTGAAGCTTTCTTT. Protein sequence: CASSLRQRSMNTEAFF. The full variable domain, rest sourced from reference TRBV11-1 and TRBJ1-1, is EAEVAQSPRYKITEKSQAVAFWCDPISGHATLYWYRQILGQGPELLVQFQDESVVDDSQLPKDRFSAERLKGVDSTLKIQPAELGDSAMYLCASSLRQRSMNTEAFFGQGTRLTVV.

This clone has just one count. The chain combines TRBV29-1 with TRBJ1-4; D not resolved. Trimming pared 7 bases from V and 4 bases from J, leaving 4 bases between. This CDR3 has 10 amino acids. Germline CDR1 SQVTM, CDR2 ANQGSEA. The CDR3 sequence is CSGGNEKLFF. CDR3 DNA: TGCAGCGGGGGTAATGAAAAACTGTTTTTT.

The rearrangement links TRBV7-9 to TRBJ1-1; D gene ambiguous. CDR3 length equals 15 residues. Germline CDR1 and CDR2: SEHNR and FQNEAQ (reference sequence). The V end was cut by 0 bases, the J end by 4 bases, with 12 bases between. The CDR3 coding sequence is TGTGCCAGCAGCTTAGCGCTCGGGCAGGCCACTGAAGCTTTCTTT. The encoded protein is CASSLALGQATEAFF.

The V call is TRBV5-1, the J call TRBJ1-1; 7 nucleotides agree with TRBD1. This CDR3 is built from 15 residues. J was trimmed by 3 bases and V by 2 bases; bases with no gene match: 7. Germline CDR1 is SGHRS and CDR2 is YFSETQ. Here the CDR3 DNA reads TGCGCCAGCAGCTTCTTACAGGGGATGGACACTGAAGCTTTCTTT. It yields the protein CASSFLQGMDTEAFF.

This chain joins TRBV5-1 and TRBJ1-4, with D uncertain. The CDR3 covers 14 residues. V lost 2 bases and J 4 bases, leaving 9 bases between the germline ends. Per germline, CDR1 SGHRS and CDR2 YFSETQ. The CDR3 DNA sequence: TGCGCCAGCAGCTTAAACGCCCTTAATGAAAAACTGTTTTTT. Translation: CASSLNALNEKLFF. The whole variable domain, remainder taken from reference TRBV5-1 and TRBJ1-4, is KAGVTQTPRYLIKTRGQQVTLSCSPISGHRSVSWYQQTPGQGLQFLFEYFSETQRNKGNFPGRFSGRQFSNSRSEMNVSTLELGDSALYLCASSLNALNEKLFFGSGTQLSVL.

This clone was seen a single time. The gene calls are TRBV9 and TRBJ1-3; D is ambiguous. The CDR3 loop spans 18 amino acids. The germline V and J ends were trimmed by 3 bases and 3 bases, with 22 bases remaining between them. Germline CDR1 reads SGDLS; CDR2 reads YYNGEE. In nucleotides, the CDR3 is TGTGCCAGCAGCGCTCCGTCGTTGGGGATTGGGGATGGAAACACCATATATTTT. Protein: CASSAPSLGIGDGNTIYF.

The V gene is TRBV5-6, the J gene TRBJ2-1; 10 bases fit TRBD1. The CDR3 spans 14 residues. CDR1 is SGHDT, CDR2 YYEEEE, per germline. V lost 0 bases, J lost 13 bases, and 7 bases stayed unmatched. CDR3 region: CASSLVDRGQYQFF. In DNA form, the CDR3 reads TGTGCCAGCAGCTTGGTAGACAGGGGGCAATATCAGTTCTTC.

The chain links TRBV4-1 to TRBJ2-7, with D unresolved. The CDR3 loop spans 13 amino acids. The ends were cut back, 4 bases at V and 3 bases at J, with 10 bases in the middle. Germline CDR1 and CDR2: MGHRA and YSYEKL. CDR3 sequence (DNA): TGCGCCAGCAGCCTGGCAGGATACTACGAGCAGTACTTC. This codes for CASSLAGYYEQYF.

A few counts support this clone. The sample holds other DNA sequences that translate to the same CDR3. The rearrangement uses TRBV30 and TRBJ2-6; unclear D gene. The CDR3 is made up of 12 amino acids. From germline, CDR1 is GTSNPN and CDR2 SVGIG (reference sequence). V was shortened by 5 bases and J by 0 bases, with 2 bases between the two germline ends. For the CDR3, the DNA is TGTGCCTGGTCCTCTGGGGCCAACGTCCTGACTTTC. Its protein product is CAWSSGANVLTF.

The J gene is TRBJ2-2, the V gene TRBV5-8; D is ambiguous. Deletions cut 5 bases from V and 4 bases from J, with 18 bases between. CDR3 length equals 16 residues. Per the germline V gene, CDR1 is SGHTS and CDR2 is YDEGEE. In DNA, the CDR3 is TGTGCCAGCAGTCAATTGGCGCCCCACTCCACCGGGGAGCTGTTTTTT. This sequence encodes CASSQLAPHSTGELFF.

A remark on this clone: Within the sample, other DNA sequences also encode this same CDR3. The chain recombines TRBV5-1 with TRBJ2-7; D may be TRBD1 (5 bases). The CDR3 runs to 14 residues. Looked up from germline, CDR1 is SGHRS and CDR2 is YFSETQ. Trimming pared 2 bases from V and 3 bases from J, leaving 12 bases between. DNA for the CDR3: TGCGCCAGCAGCTTAGACAGAGAACTCTACGAGCAGTACTTC. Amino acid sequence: CASSLDRELYEQYF.

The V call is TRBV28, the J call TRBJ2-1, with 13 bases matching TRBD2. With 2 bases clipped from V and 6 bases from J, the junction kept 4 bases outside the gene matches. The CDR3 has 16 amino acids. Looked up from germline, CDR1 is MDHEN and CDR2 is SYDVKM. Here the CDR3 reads CASSLHTSGGANEQFF. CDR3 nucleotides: TGTGCCAGCAGTTTACATACTAGCGGGGGGGCCAATGAGCAGTTCTTC.

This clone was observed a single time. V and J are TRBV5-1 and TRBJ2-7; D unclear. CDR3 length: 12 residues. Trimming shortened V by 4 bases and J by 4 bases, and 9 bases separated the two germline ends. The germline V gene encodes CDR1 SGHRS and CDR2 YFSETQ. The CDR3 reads CASSETEYEQYF. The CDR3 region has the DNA TGCGCCAGCAGCGAGACCGAGTACGAGCAGTACTTC.

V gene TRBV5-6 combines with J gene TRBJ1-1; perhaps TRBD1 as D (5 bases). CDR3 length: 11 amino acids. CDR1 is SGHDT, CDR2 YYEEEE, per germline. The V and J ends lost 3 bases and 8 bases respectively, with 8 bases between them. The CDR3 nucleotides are TGTGCCAGCAGCTATAACAGGGAAGCTTTCTTT. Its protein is CASSYNREAFF. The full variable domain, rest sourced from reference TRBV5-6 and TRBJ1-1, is DAGVTQSPTHLIKTRGQQVTLRCSPKSGHDTVSWYQQALGQGPQFIFQYYEEEERQRGNFPDRFSGHQFPNYSSELNVNALLLGDSALYLCASSYNREAFFGQGTRLTVV.